These 27 T cell receptor beta chains originate from one sample sequenced in a study of T-cell reconstitution after alpha-beta-depleted transplantation in children. Using unique molecular identifiers, the investigators prepared the TCRbeta library. MiXCR was run by TCRdb on the PCR reads, yielding one entry per CDR3 protein. The sample lists a few hundred thousand distinct CDR3 sequences, 10% to 15% occurring once. Material: PBMCs, mostly from graft donor cells, obtained 360 days after TCRalphabeta/CD19-depleted stem cell transplant. Every receptor here comes from a male patient aged 5 to 17 who had a stem cell transplant for acute myeloid leukemia, so the T cells may come from the graft donor.

This clonotype has only a few counts. In DNA form, the CDR3 reads TGTGCCAGCAGCCGTTTTTATAGCGGAGGGGCCATCAAGCAGTACTTC. Translation: CASSRFYSGGAIKQYF. The chain recombines TRBV3-1 with TRBJ2-7, with D tentatively TRBD2 (6 bases). CDR3 length equals 16 residues. Per the germline V gene, CDR1 is LGHDT and CDR2 is YNNKEL (reference sequence). Trimming left V 4 bases short and J 8 bases short, with 24 bases between.

Only a few counts were recorded for this clonotype. V is TRBV20-1 and J is TRBJ1-1; possible D gene TRBD1, 5 bases. The V gene's germline CDR1 is DFQATT and CDR2 SNEGSKA (reference sequence). The V and J ends lost 7 bases and 1 base respectively, with 13 bases between them. The CDR3 covers 13 residues. Here the CDR3 DNA reads TGCAGTGGGGGGGGTGAGGGGAACACTGAAGCTTTCTTT. This sequence encodes CSGGGEGNTEAFF.

This clonotype was detected a few times. The genes are TRBV7-3 and TRBJ2-3, with TRBD2 as a possible D gene (6 bases). This CDR3 spans 16 amino acids. The V and J ends lost 4 bases and 3 bases respectively, with 17 bases between them. In germline, CDR1 is SGHTA, CDR2 FQGTGA. The CDR3 loop is CASSSALNGRTDTQYF. The CDR3 DNA sequence: TGTGCCAGCAGCTCCGCCCTGAACGGGAGAACAGATACGCAGTATTTT.

The V call is TRBV4-3, the J call TRBJ2-3, with D tentatively TRBD1 (6 bases). The CDR3 is 17 residues long. V lost 1 base to trimming and J lost 6 bases, with 20 bases between them. Germline V gives CDR1 LGHNA, CDR2 YSLEER. The CDR3 DNA reads TGCGCCAGCAGCCAAGCGTCGGGGACACCTTTCCAGGATACGCAGTATTTT. Protein: CASSQASGTPFQDTQYF.

This clonotype was recorded many times. V gene TRBV4-3 combines with J gene TRBJ2-7; no clear D gene. The CDR3 covers 14 residues. Trimming stripped 4 bases from V and 2 bases from J, with 12 bases between. Germline loops: CDR1 LGHNA, CDR2 YSLEER. This CDR3 reads CASSPFYTPYEQYF. CDR3 sequence (DNA): TGCGCCAGCAGCCCCTTCTATACTCCCTACGAGCAGTACTTC.

This chain links TRBV18 with TRBJ2-1; weak D call: TRBD1 (5 bases). CDR1 KGHSH and CDR2 LQKENI come from the germline V gene. CDR3 length equals 12 residues. V gave up 5 bases and J gave up 10 bases, with 12 bases separating them. The CDR3 sequence is CASSSGKDEQFF. The CDR3 nucleotides are TGTGCCAGCTCATCAGGGAAAGACGAGCAGTTCTTC.

The chain joins TRBV9 to TRBJ2-7; TRBD1 is a possible D gene (6 bases). The germline V gene encodes CDR1 SGDLS and CDR2 YYNGEE. Trimming removed 0 bases at V and 3 bases at J, with 13 bases between. This CDR3 spans 15 amino acids. CDR3 coding DNA: TGTGCCAGCAGCGTAGCAAGGGGGTCGAACTACGAGCAGTACTTC. It translates to CASSVARGSNYEQYF.

In its sample, this clonotype was seen many times. This chain uses TRBV28 with TRBJ2-4, with 10 nucleotides matching TRBD2. The length of the CDR3 is 18 residues. The J segment lost 1 base and the V segment lost 3 bases, leaving 9 bases of the junction unmatched. In germline, CDR1 is MDHEN, CDR2 SYDVKM. The CDR3 sequence: CASSFPPTSGVAKNIQYF. The CDR3 nucleotides are TGTGCCAGCAGTTTCCCTCCCACTAGCGGGGTTGCCAAAAACATTCAGTACTTC.

CDR3 DNA sequence: TGTGCCAGCTCTCACGAAACTAGCGTCCTCTACAATGAGCAGTTCTTC. Its translation is CASSHETSVLYNEQFF. J is TRBJ2-1 and V is TRBV18; 7 bases are a match to TRBD2. After removal of 6 bases from V and 3 bases from J, the junction contained 11 bases not matched to a gene. Looked up from germline, CDR1 is KGHSH and CDR2 is LQKENI. This CDR3 comprises 16 residues. Complete variable domain (other parts from reference TRBV18 and TRBJ2-1): NAGVMQNPRHLVRRRGQEARLRCSPMKGHSHVYWYRQLPEEGLKFMVYLQKENIIDESGMPKERFSAEFPKEGPSILRIQQVVRGDSAAYFCASSHETSVLYNEQFFGPGTRLTVL.

The CDR3 sequence is CASSPGTSGSNIQYF. The CDR3 bases are TGCGCCAGCAGCCCCGGGACTAGCGGGAGCAACATTCAGTACTTC. The chain carries TRBV5-1 and TRBJ2-4; the match to TRBD2 covers 14 bases. The germline V gene encodes CDR1 SGHRS and CDR2 YFSETQ. The CDR3 loop spans 15 amino acids. The V and J ends lost 4 bases and 7 bases, in that order; junction bases with no gene match: 4.

This clonotype was seen a few times. The chain combines TRBV28 with TRBJ1-5, with D perhaps matching TRBD1 (5 bases). Germline CDR1 is MDHEN and CDR2 is SYDVKM. The CDR3 length is 12 residues. V lost 6 bases, J lost 5 bases, and 8 bases lay in between. This CDR3 reads CASRLGHQPQHF. The CDR3 region has the DNA TGTGCCAGCAGATTGGGGCATCAGCCCCAGCATTTT.

This clonotype came up many times. The chain is built from TRBV18 and TRBJ2-4; no firm D call. CDR1 and CDR2 (germline): KGHSH, LQKENI. The V end lost 3 bases, the J end lost 8 bases, and 14 bases lay between the germline ends. The CDR3 length is 14 residues. The chain's CDR3 is CASSPELNRDIQYF. CDR3 coding DNA: TGTGCCAGCTCACCGGAGCTTAATCGGGACATTCAGTACTTC.

This clonotype was recorded at least ten times. The chain joins TRBV4-3 to TRBJ2-5, with D unresolved. V was pared by 1 base and J by 7 bases, with 13 bases between. Per the germline V gene, CDR1 is LGHNA and CDR2 is YSLEER. The CDR3 covers 14 residues. Here the CDR3 reads CASSQAKGPGTQYF. The CDR3 DNA reads as TGCGCCAGCAGCCAAGCGAAAGGGCCAGGGACCCAGTACTTC.

The sample holds a few counts of this clonotype. The gene calls are TRBV27 and TRBJ1-2; a weak D match, TRBD1 (6 bases). Germline CDR1 reads MNHEY; CDR2 reads SMNVEV (reference sequence). Trimming took 6 bases from V and 4 from J, leaving 15 bases between them. This CDR3 comprises 14 residues. This chain's CDR3 is CASSLTGHGYGYTF. The CDR3 DNA follows: TGTGCCAGCAGCCTAACGGGACACGGCTATGGCTACACCTTC.

This clonotype was observed once. The chain employs TRBV29-1 and TRBJ2-5; 7 nucleotides agree with TRBD1. Germline-derived CDR1 and CDR2 are SQVTM and ANQGSEA. The CDR3 totals 14 residues. V trimming: 7 bases; J trimming: 1 base; junction bases outside the gene matches: 9. The CDR3 spells CSAWDSHLQETQYF. The CDR3 nucleotides read TGCAGCGCCTGGGACAGTCATCTCCAAGAGACCCAGTACTTC.

Remarks on this clonotype: One junction end disagrees with the germline gene, perhaps due to a read error. The DNA for the CDR3 is TGTACCAGCAGTTTGGGGCCTACTAGCGGGCCCGCCTCCTACAATGAGCAGTTCTTC. Its protein is CTSSLGPTSGPASYNEQFF. The chain couples TRBV12-3 or TRBV12-4 to TRBJ2-1; TRBD2 aligns across 9 bases. The length of the CDR3 is 19 residues.

In its sample, this clonotype was seen a few times. V and J are TRBV14 and TRBJ1-5, with TRBD1 matching 9 bases. CDR1 is SGHDN and CDR2 is FVKESK in the germline V gene. Losses at the gene ends were 3 bases for V and 2 bases for J; bases not matched to a gene: 5. The CDR3 is 16 residues long. CDR3 bases: TGTGCCAGCAGCCATTCCCGGGACAGGGGCAATCAGCCCCAGCATTTT. Protein product: CASSHSRDRGNQPQHF.

This chain links TRBV7-3 with TRBJ2-2, with TRBD2 identical over 8 bases. Trimming at V came to 0 bases and at J to 5 bases, leaving 8 bases not matched to a gene. Germline V CDR1 and CDR2: SGHTA, FQGTGA. The CDR3 is 17 amino acids. The CDR3 DNA sequence: TGTGCCAGCAGCTTAACTTTCCAGCGGGAGAGAACCGGGGAGCTGTTTTTT. It encodes CASSLTFQRERTGELFF.

This clonotype has at least ten counts. The V gene is TRBV5-1, the J gene TRBJ2-2; D possibly matches TRBD1 or TRBD2 (5 bases each). Germline lookup yields CDR1 SGHRS and CDR2 YFSETQ. Trimming left V 1 base short and J 0 bases short, with 10 bases between. The CDR3 runs 16 residues. The CDR3 loop is CASSLQGPANTGELFF. The CDR3 DNA follows: TGCGCCAGCAGCTTGCAGGGACCCGCGAACACCGGGGAGCTGTTTTTT.

V and J are TRBV3-1 and TRBJ2-3; D is ambiguous. This CDR3 has 14 amino acids. From germline, CDR1 is LGHDT and CDR2 YNNKEL (reference sequence). Trimming took 1 base from V and 2 from J, leaving 7 bases between them. CDR3 sequence reads: CASSQAPNTDTQYF. The DNA of the CDR3 is TGTGCCAGCAGCCAAGCGCCAAACACAGATACGCAGTATTTT.

Ten or more counts support this clonotype. This sequence joins TRBV20-1 and TRBJ2-3; D not certain. V lost 6 bases and J lost 2, with 6 bases in between. The CDR3 contains 11 residues. Germline lookup yields CDR1 DFQATT and CDR2 SNEGSKA (reference sequence). The CDR3 region has the DNA TGCAGTGCAATACCCACAGATACGCAGTATTTT. It translates to CSAIPTDTQYF.

V gene TRBV6-2 or TRBV6-3 combines with J gene TRBJ2-5; the D gene could be TRBD1 or TRBD2 (5 bases each). Deletions cut 2 bases from V and 4 bases from J, with 11 bases between. CDR1 is MNHEY and CDR2 is SVGEGT in the germline V gene. The CDR3 spans 14 residues. The CDR3 DNA is TGTGCCAGCAGTTACCCGGGACCGGGAGAGACCCAGTACTTC. This translates into CASSYPGPGETQYF.

A few counts support this clonotype. V gene TRBV5-1 combines with J gene TRBJ1-5, with D tentatively TRBD1 (6 bases). Deletions cut 2 bases from V and 7 bases from J, with 13 bases between. CDR1 is SGHRS and CDR2 is YFSETQ in the germline V gene. CDR3 length: 14 residues. CDR3 DNA: TGCGCCAGCAGCTTTACAGGGACGGAGCAGCCCCAGCATTTT. Its protein product is CASSFTGTEQPQHF.

This clonotype was detected ten times or more. V usage is TRBV29-1 and J usage is TRBJ2-7; 7 nucleotides agree with TRBD2. The ends lost 0 bases at V and 4 bases at J; junction bases unmatched: 9. Germline V gene sequence: CDR1 SQVTM, CDR2 ANQGSEA. The CDR3 has 15 residues. The CDR3 DNA sequence: TGCAGCGTTGAAGAAGGGCCGGGGGGAGTGTACGAGCAGTACTTC. Translation: CSVEEGPGGVYEQYF.

This clonotype was seen a few times. The CDR3 spells CASSVLNEKLFF. The CDR3 nucleotides are TGTGCCAGCTCCGTACTAAATGAAAAACTGTTTTTT. The V call is TRBV28, the J call TRBJ1-4, with D uncertain. V was clipped by 8 bases and J by 5 bases, with 9 bases between them. CDR1 and CDR2 from the germline V gene are MDHEN and SYDVKM. The CDR3 is 12 residues long.

This chain uses TRBV20-1 with TRBJ2-1; 7 bases agree with TRBD2. The CDR3 spans 15 residues. Germline-derived CDR1 and CDR2 are DFQATT and SNEGSKA (reference sequence). Trimming cost V 8 bases and J 0 bases; bases outside gene matches: 10. The CDR3 DNA sequence: TGCAGTTCCACGGTTGGGGGGGGCTCCTACAATGAGCAGTTCTTC. Its translation: CSSTVGGGSYNEQFF.

The J gene is TRBJ1-6, the V gene TRBV12-3 or TRBV12-4; D is possibly TRBD1 (5 bases). CDR3 length: 14 amino acids. Trimming left V 3 bases short and J 7 bases short, with 10 bases between. CDR3 nucleotides: TGTGCCAGCAGTTTGCGGGGCTGGAATTCACCCCTCCACTTT. This codes for CASSLRGWNSPLHF.